Each of the 4 T cell receptor beta chains below was sequenced from the same sample in a study of intratumoral heterogeneity in liver cancer. Data came from immunoSEQ multiplex PCR; TCRdb stores just in-frame clones and leaves some out. The sample holds about 20,000 clones, around 67% seen once. The sequencing used tumor-adjacent normal tissue, collected before any cancer treatment. The receptors stem from a woman in her 70s with hepatocellular carcinoma.

The genes are TRBV5-4 and TRBJ2-2; no clear D gene. The V and J ends lost 0 bases and 1 base respectively, with 10 bases between them. CDR1 is SGHNT, CDR2 YYREEE, per germline (reference sequence). The CDR3 is made up of 16 amino acids. The CDR3 DNA reads TGTGCCAGCAGCTTGGAGTCGGCTGTGAACACCGGGGAGCTGTTTTTT. Protein product: CASSLESAVNTGELFF.

The V call is TRBV19, the J call TRBJ2-2; maybe TRBD2 (6 bases). Germline assignment: CDR1 LNHDA and CDR2 SQIVND (reference sequence). V gave up 1 base and J gave up 4 bases, with 10 bases separating them. The CDR3 is 15 amino acids. The CDR3 sequence: CASSIGGRSTGELFF. In nucleotides, the CDR3 is TGTGCCAGTAGTATAGGTGGGAGGTCCACCGGGGAGCTGTTTTTT.

V usage is TRBV27 and J usage is TRBJ2-7; tentatively, D is TRBD1 or TRBD2 (5 bases each). The CDR3 totals 12 residues. Germline loops: CDR1 MNHEY, CDR2 SMNVEV (reference sequence). Trimming removed 8 bases at V and 3 bases at J, with 11 bases between. CDR3 in amino acids: CASGVGGYEQYF. The CDR3 nucleotides are TGTGCCAGCGGAGTTGGGGGCTACGAGCAGTACTTC.

The chain links TRBV21-1 to TRBJ1-5; the tabulated D call, TRBD1, remains unverified against the DNA. TRBV21-1 is assigned pseudogene status. The CDR3 contains 15 residues. The CDR3 coding sequence is TGTGCCAGCAGCCCTGTGGGGCATAGCAATCAGCCCCAGCATTTT. Its protein product is CASSPVGHSNQPQHF.